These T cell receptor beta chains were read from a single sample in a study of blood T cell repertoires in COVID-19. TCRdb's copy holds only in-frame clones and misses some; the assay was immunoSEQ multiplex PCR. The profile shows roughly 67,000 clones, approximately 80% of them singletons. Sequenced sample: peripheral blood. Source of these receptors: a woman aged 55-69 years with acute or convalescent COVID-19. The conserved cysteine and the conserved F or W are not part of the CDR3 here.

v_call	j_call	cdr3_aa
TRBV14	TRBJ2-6	ASSQARIPGANVLT
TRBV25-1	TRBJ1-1	ASRQGASTEAF
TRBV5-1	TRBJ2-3	ASSLARGTGGAGISTDTQY
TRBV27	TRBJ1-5	ASSRGQLNQPQH
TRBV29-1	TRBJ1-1	SVHRGNTEAF
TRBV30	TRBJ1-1	AWSERPGDTEAF
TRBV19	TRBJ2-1	ASSTLTGGPGYEQF
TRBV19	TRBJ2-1	ASSMGLLQGSYNEQF
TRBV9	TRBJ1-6	ASSVQDSYNSPLH
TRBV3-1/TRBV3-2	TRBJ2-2	ASRTTTDTGELF
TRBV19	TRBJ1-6	ASGTGSSYNSPLH
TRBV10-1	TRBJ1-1	ASSESTGSGTEAF
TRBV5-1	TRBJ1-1	ASSGTGKNTEAF
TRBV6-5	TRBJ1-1	ASIRVKGDTEAF
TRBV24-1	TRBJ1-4	ATSEAFREEKLF
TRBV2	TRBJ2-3	ASSVDRVGTDTQY
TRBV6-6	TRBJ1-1	ASSMGTGEAF
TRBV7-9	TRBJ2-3	ASITQRGTDTQY
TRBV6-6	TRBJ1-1	ASRPLGQGNTEAF
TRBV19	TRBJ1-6	ASSPLVSSYNSPLH
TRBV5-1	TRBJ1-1	ASSAGQGTARAF
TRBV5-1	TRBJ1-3	ASSAQGGSGNTIY
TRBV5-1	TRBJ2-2	ASGKTGTGELF
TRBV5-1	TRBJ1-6	ASNWDGGTNSPLH
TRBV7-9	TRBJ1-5	ASSLSGVGNQPQH
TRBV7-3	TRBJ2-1	ASSPGLAVSAQF
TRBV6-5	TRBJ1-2	ASSSRGLWKGYT
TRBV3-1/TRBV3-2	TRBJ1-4	ASSQGQASNEKLF
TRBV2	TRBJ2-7	ASAIGTVGQAHEQY
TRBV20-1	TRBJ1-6	SASLQADSPLH
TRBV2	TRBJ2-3	ASSGLASTDTQY
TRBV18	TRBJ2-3	ASSPPGQTDTQY
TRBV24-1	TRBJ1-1	ATSLGTGENTEAF
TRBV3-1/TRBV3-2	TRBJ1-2	ASSPGGPNYGYT
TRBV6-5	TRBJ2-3	ASSYSRGAGDTQY
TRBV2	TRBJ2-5	ASQPGGIDRETQY
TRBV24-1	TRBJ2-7	ATSDPGLSTYEQY
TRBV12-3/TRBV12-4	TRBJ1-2	ASNLDRVGGYT
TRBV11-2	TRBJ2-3	ASSLTGYTDTQY
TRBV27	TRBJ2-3	ASPGDRERFPQADTQY
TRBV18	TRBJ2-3	ASSPSGLAGGSSGTQY
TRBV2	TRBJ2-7	ASSEETGSSYEQY
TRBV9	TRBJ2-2	ASSVVHSLNTGELF
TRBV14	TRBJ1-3	ASSQDWGQKGSGNTIY
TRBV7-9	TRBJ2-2	ASSLAGAGELF
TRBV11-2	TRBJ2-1	ASSLSRTSGDNEQF
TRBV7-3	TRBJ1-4	ASSLTANEKLF
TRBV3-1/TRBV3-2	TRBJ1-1	ASSQSDKNTEAF
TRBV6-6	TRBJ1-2	ASSQWGQGVDGYT
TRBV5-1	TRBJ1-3	ASSQNRGFSGNTIY
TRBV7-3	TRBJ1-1	ASSLTPGTEAF
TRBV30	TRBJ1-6	AWNAADNSPLH
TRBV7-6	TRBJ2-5	ASKGGPLQETQY
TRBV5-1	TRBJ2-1	ASSQTRGTTNEQF
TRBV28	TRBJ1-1	ASSLQNLNTEAF